A single sample is the source of the 29 T cell receptor beta chains below, sequenced in a study of Tregs in tolerant kidney transplant recipients. Profiling relied on immunoSEQ multiplex PCR, and the TCRdb table lists in-frame clones only, not all of them. The sample's table shows around 30,000 clones. Recipients received nonmyeloablative bone marrow transplants from related graft donors, with transient mixed chimerism. Sample: CD4+ T cells from blood (PBMCs), taken 24 months after the transplant. These receptors originate from a human patient who received a combined kidney and bone marrow transplant. These T cells may partly come from the graft donor.

A note on this clone: The read falls 3 residues short of the CDR3 end, and the missing part is taken from the germline J gene. The rearrangement joins TRBV30 to TRBJ2-5; tentative D call: TRBD2 (5 bases). Deletions cut 3 bases from V and 2 bases from J, with 7 bases between. Germline CDR1 and CDR2: GTSNPN and SVGIG (reference sequence). CDR3 length equals 12 residues. CDR3 sequence: CAWRADQETQYF. The sequenced CDR3 bases are TGTGCCTGGAGAGCGGATCAAGAGACC. Using reference TRBV30 and TRBJ2-5 for the parts outside the CDR3, the full variable domain is SQTIHQWPATLVQPVGSPLSLECTVEGTSNPNLYWYRQAAGRGLQLLFYSVGIGQISSEVPQNLSASRPQDRQFILSSKKLLLSDSGFYLCAWRADQETQYFGPGTRLLVL.

Concerning this clone: The sequenced fragment ends 3 residues before the CDR3 boundary, so the rest is inferred from the germline J gene. This chain connects TRBV28 to TRBJ2-5; 8 nucleotides align to TRBD1. Germline lookup yields CDR1 MDHEN and CDR2 SYDVKM. This CDR3 contains 15 residues. Unmatched junction bases numbered 6, after V lost 4 bases and J lost 2 bases. Incomplete CDR3 DNA: TGTGCCAGCAGTTCGGCCGGGACAGGACAAGAGACC. This encodes CASSSAGTGQET. Given in full, the CDR3 is CASSSAGTGQETQYF.

About this clone itself: Read coverage stops 3 residues before the CDR3 terminus; the germline J gene supplies the remainder. The V gene is TRBV19, the J gene TRBJ2-7; TRBD1 is a possible D gene (5 bases). V lost 3 bases and J 0 bases, leaving 9 bases between the germline ends. There are 14 residues in the CDR3. Germline lookup yields CDR1 LNHDA and CDR2 SQIVND (reference sequence). CDR3 protein: CASSILGRSYEQYF. The CDR3 bases that were read are TGTGCCAGTAGTATTTTGGGGCGCTCCTACGAG.

With respect to this clone: The CDR3 end lies 3 residues beyond the end of the read and is filled in from the germline J gene. The chain combines TRBV10-3 with TRBJ1-6; weak D call: TRBD1 (5 bases). Germline V gene data show CDR1 as ENHRY and CDR2 as SYGVKD. Between the trimmed V and J ends, which lost 10 bases and 8 bases, there was a span of 12 bases. The CDR3 extends over 12 amino acids. CDR3 DNA (partial): TGTGCCAACTCAGCGGGGGATTCACCC. Its translation is CANSAGDSP. The CDR3 in full is CANSAGDSPLHF.

About this clone: The read ends 3 residues shy of where the CDR3 ends; the end is completed using the germline J gene. The V call is TRBV2, the J call TRBJ2-7, with 8 bases fitting TRBD2. With 0 bases clipped from V and 2 bases from J, the junction kept 3 bases outside the gene matches. The CDR3 length is 15 residues. CDR1 is SNHLY, CDR2 FYNNEI, per germline. CDR3 sequence: CASSEASGRTYEQYF. The part of the CDR3 DNA that was read is TGTGCCAGCAGTGAAGCGAGCGGGAGAACCTACGAG.

With regard to this clone: The read falls 3 residues short of the CDR3 end, and the missing part is taken from the germline J gene. V is TRBV6-2 or TRBV6-3 and J is TRBJ2-7; 12 bases are shared with TRBD2. V lost 6 bases and J lost 2; bases outside the gene matches: 11. CDR3 length equals 17 residues. Germline assignment: CDR1 MNHEY and CDR2 SVGEGT. The covered CDR3 bases are TGTGCCAGCAGGCCTCTAGCGGGAGGGACAAAAACCTACGAG. Translation gives CASRPLAGGTKTYE. The entire CDR3 protein is CASRPLAGGTKTYEQYF.

In the case of this clone: The CDR3 end lies 3 residues beyond the end of the read and is filled in from the germline J gene. The chain uses TRBV5-1 and TRBJ2-1, with 11 bases lining up with TRBD2. CDR3 length: 20 amino acids. Trimming at V came to 0 bases and at J to 3 bases, leaving 14 bases not matched to a gene. The V gene's germline CDR1 is SGHRS and CDR2 YFSETQ. CDR3 DNA (partial): TGCGCCAGCAGCTTGGTGGGGACTAGCGGACAAGAGCGAGTCTACAATGAG. This gives the protein CASSLVGTSGQERVYNE. The entire CDR3 protein reads CASSLVGTSGQERVYNEQFF.

Details on this clone: The read falls 3 residues short of the CDR3 end, and the missing part is taken from the germline J gene. The V gene is TRBV6-2 or TRBV6-3, the J gene TRBJ2-6, with TRBD1 matching 8 bases. This CDR3 has 17 amino acids. In germline, CDR1 is MNHEY, CDR2 SVGEGT. Germline trimming cut 4 bases from V and 2 bases from J; bases unmatched to any gene: 7. The CDR3 DNA, read in part, is TGTGCCAGCAGTTCAACACAGGGGGTTGCTGGGGCCAACGTC. As protein: CASSSTQGVAGANV. The entire CDR3 protein is CASSSTQGVAGANVLTF.

Regarding this clone: The read is 3 residues too short to cover the CDR3 end, so that end is filled in from the germline J gene. The V call is TRBV19, the J call TRBJ1-1; possible D gene TRBD1, 6 bases. V dropped 5 bases and J dropped 4 bases, with 11 bases sitting between them. CDR3 length equals 13 residues. Germline CDR1 reads LNHDA; CDR2 reads SQIVND (reference sequence). The part of the CDR3 DNA that was read is TGTGCCAGTAGTTTTACAGGGAGCACTGAA. Its protein product is CASSFTGSTE. The whole CDR3 sequence reads CASSFTGSTEAFF.

As regards this clone: At the DNA level, this CDR3 is encoded by other sequences in the same sample as well. CDR3 bases read: TGCAGTGCTAGAGATAGAGAGACC. It is translated as CSARDRET. The whole CDR3 reads CSARDRETQYF. The chain couples TRBV20-1 to TRBJ2-5; the D is unclear. The DNA ends 3 residues before the CDR3 does, and the rest of the CDR3 is filled in from the germline J gene. Germline CDR1 and CDR2: DFQATT and SNEGSKA (reference sequence). Deletions cut 0 bases from V and 4 bases from J, with 3 bases between. There are 11 residues in the CDR3.

Comment on this clone: The read falls 3 residues short of the CDR3 end, and the missing part is taken from the germline J gene. The chain couples TRBV7-2 to TRBJ2-1; TRBD2 aligns across 7 bases. Per the germline V gene, CDR1 is SGHTA and CDR2 is FQGNSA. V shed 5 bases and J 7 bases; nucleotides not matched to a gene: 11. The length of the CDR3 is 15 residues. The sequenced CDR3 bases are TGTGCCAGCAGCCCCCGAGGTAGCGGGTTTAATGAG. Protein sequence: CASSPRGSGFNE. The full-length CDR3 reads as CASSPRGSGFNEQFF.

Points on this clone: The CDR3 goes on 3 residues after the read ends, and that part is filled in from the germline J gene. The chain uses TRBV20-1 and TRBJ2-5; TRBD1 is a possible D gene (6 bases). This CDR3 has 14 amino acids. The V gene lost 5 bases and the J gene lost 3 bases, with 16 bases spanning the gap. Germline V gives CDR1 DFQATT, CDR2 SNEGSKA (reference sequence). The CDR3 loop is CSAARYRAKETQYF. The CDR3 bases that were read are TGCAGTGCTGCCCGTTACAGGGCAAAAGAGACC.

CDR3 in amino acids: CASNLEVGDTQYF. Partial CDR3 DNA: TGCGCCAGCAACCTTGAGGTTGGAGATACG. This chain joins TRBV5-1 and TRBJ2-3; D unclear. The CDR3 end falls 3 residues outside the read, so it is completed with the germline J gene. From germline, CDR1 is SGHRS and CDR2 YFSETQ. V was clipped by 6 bases and J by 5 bases, with 13 bases between them. This CDR3 contains 13 residues.

Comments on this clone: Read sequence stops 3 residues before the CDR3 end, and the germline J gene provides the missing end. The V call is TRBV10-1, the J call TRBJ2-3; 9 bases agree with TRBD2. CDR1 and CDR2 (germline): WNHNN, SYGVQD (reference sequence). V shed 4 bases, J shed 5 bases, and the junction held 7 bases outside the gene matches. CDR3 length equals 15 residues. The CDR3 sequence is CASSVSGSSGDTQYF. The CDR3 bases that were read are TGCGCCAGCAGTGTTAGCGGGAGCAGTGGAGATACG.

Regarding this clone: The sequence runs out 3 residues before the end of the CDR3; the remainder is reconstructed from the germline J gene. The gene calls are TRBV5-1 and TRBJ2-3; D unresolved. The germline gives CDR1 SGHRS, CDR2 YFSETQ. The CDR3 spans 14 residues. V was clipped by 1 base and J by 0 bases, with 6 bases between them. CDR3 region: CASSLTTSTDTQYF. The sequenced CDR3 bases are TGCGCCAGCAGCTTGACGACAAGCACAGATACG.

A word on this clone: At one end, the junction sequence differs from germline, possibly due to a read error. Read coverage stops 3 residues before the CDR3 terminus; the germline J gene supplies the remainder. V is TRBV19 and J is TRBJ2-3; possibly TRBD1 for D (6 bases). The CDR3 consists of 14 residues. Per germline, CDR1 LNHDA and CDR2 SQIVND (reference sequence). The CDR3 loop is CASSIGGGTDTQYF. The covered CDR3 bases are TGTGCCAGCAGTATTGGGGGCGGCACAGATACG. The complete variable domain, with remaining parts taken from reference TRBV19 and TRBJ2-3, reads DGGITQSPKYLFRKEGQNVTLSCEQNLNHDAMYWYRQDPGQGLRLIYYSQIVNDFQKGDIAEGYSVSREKKESFPLTVTSAQKNPTAFYLCASSIGGGTDTQYFGPGTRLTVL.

About this clone itself: The read finishes 3 residues shy of the CDR3 end, and the germline J gene is used to complete it. The J gene is TRBJ1-1, the V gene TRBV4-1, with TRBD1 matching over 8 bases. CDR1 and CDR2 from the germline V gene are MGHRA and YSYEKL. V trimming: 1 base; J trimming: 3 bases; junction bases outside the gene matches: 10. CDR3 length equals 17 residues. Partial CDR3 DNA: TGCGCCAGCAGCCAAGCCGGACAGGGACGGGCGGACACTGAA. It is translated as CASSQAGQGRADTE. The whole CDR3 protein reads CASSQAGQGRADTEAFF.

Comment on this clone: Read sequence stops 3 residues before the CDR3 end, and the germline J gene provides the missing end. The V and J genes are TRBV5-1 and TRBJ2-5; possible D gene TRBD2, 7 bases. V shed 4 bases and J shed 2 bases, with 18 bases lying between them. The CDR3 extends over 16 amino acids. Germline loops: CDR1 SGHRS, CDR2 YFSETQ. The covered CDR3 bases are TGCGCCAGCAGCCCGGGGGGCGGGGGCCTTCAAGAGACC. Residues: CASSPGGGGLQET. The whole CDR3 reads CASSPGGGGLQETQYF. The variable domain in full, completed from reference TRBV5-1 and TRBJ2-5, reads KAGVTQTPRYLIKTRGQQVTLSCSPISGHRSVSWYQQTPGQGLQFLFEYFSETQRNKGNFPGRFSGRQFSNSRSEMNVSTLELGDSALYLCASSPGGGGLQETQYFGPGTRLLVL.

Regarding this clone: Read data end 3 residues before the CDR3 end; the end is taken from the germline J gene. The chain links TRBV5-1 to TRBJ1-2; the match to TRBD1 covers 11 bases. Germline loops: CDR1 SGHRS, CDR2 YFSETQ. Losses at the gene ends were 0 bases for V and 5 bases for J; bases not matched to a gene: 3. The CDR3 sequence is 15 residues long. The sequenced CDR3 bases are TGCGCCAGCAGCTTGGGCGGACAGGGGGCGTATGGC. As protein: CASSLGGQGAYG. The full CDR3 protein is CASSLGGQGAYGYTF.

Remarks on this clone: The CDR3 end is not reached by the read, which stops 3 residues before it; the germline J gene fills it in. The V call is TRBV20-1, the J call TRBJ2-7, with D perhaps matching TRBD1 (5 bases). The CDR3 has 14 amino acids. With 0 bases removed from V and 3 bases from J, the gap between germline ends came to 12 bases. CDR1 and CDR2 from the germline V gene are DFQATT and SNEGSKA (reference sequence). The CDR3 bases that were read are TGCAGTGCTAGAGAAAGGGGCCGGTACTACGAG. Translated, it gives CSARERGRYYE. The complete CDR3 protein is CSARERGRYYEQYF.

CDR3 DNA (partial): TGTGCCAGCAGCTTAGGCGGGGCAGGAGATGAAAAA. Amino acid sequence: CASSLGGAGDEK. The whole CDR3 protein reads CASSLGGAGDEKLFF. The chain recombines TRBV7-2 with TRBJ1-4; TRBD1 is a possible D gene (5 bases). The CDR3 end lies 3 residues beyond the end of the read and is filled in from the germline J gene. Trimming removed 1 base from V and 6 bases from J, with 12 bases in between. CDR1 and CDR2 from the germline V gene are SGHTA and FQGNSA. This CDR3 spans 15 amino acids.

With regard to this clone: The read ends 3 residues before the CDR3 terminus; that terminus is restored from the germline J gene. The chain carries TRBV5-4 and TRBJ2-3, with D possibly matching TRBD2 (6 bases). Trimming removed 3 bases from V and 6 bases from J, with 14 bases in between. Germline V lookup: CDR1 SGHNT, CDR2 YYREEE (reference sequence). The CDR3 runs to 14 residues. The CDR3 DNA, read in part, is TGTGCCAGCAGCTCGGGGGACTCAAGGGATACG. It yields the protein CASSSGDSRDT. The whole CDR3 region reads CASSSGDSRDTQYF.

As to this clone: The read halts 3 residues ahead of the CDR3 end, with the missing end drawn from the germline J gene. This rearrangement joins TRBV20-1 to TRBJ2-3; 8 nucleotides match TRBD2. The CDR3 runs to 18 residues. Per the germline V gene, CDR1 is DFQATT and CDR2 is SNEGSKA (reference sequence). J was trimmed by 1 base and V by 3 bases; bases with no gene match: 15. This CDR3 reads CSARGAGGTLARTDTQYF. The sequenced part of the CDR3 DNA is TGCAGTGCTAGGGGCGCGGGGGGCACGCTTGCCCGCACAGATACG.

Concerning this clone: The CDR3 end falls 3 residues outside the read, so it is completed with the germline J gene. The gene calls are TRBV5-1 and TRBJ2-7; 10 bases are a match to TRBD2. The CDR3 is made up of 15 amino acids. From germline, CDR1 is SGHRS and CDR2 YFSETQ. The V and J ends lost 4 bases and 0 bases, in that order; junction bases with no gene match: 4. The CDR3 bases that were read are TGCGCCAGCAGCCGCCTAGCGGGAGACTCCTACGAG. It is translated as CASSRLAGDSYE. The whole CDR3 reads CASSRLAGDSYEQYF.

About this clone itself: The read terminates 3 residues ahead of where the CDR3 ends, so the germline J gene completes it. The chain employs TRBV7-3 and TRBJ2-1; tentative D call: TRBD1 (5 bases). The V end lost 2 bases, the J end lost 3 bases, and 8 bases lay between the germline ends. The germline CDR1 and CDR2 sequences are SGHTA and FQGTGA. The CDR3 loop spans 14 amino acids. CDR3 DNA, as far as it was read: TGTGCCAGCAGCTTATACGGACACTACAATGAG. Its translation is CASSLYGHYNE. The CDR3 reads in full as CASSLYGHYNEQFF.

On this clone: The CDR3 extends 3 residues past the end of the read, so its final part is completed from the germline J gene. V gene TRBV5-6 combines with J gene TRBJ2-7; 7 nucleotides match TRBD1. CDR3 length: 10 residues. J lost 6 bases, V lost 7 bases, and 1 base had no gene match. CDR1 and CDR2 from the germline V gene are SGHDT and YYEEEE. CDR3 amino acids: CASPGGEQYF. The covered CDR3 bases are TGTGCCAGCCCAGGGGGCGAG.

As for this clone: The CDR3 end lies 3 residues beyond the end of the read and is filled in from the germline J gene. The chain links TRBV20-1 to TRBJ1-1, with TRBD1 as a possible D gene (6 bases). CDR3 length: 13 amino acids. With 3 bases removed from V and 2 bases from J, the gap between germline ends came to 10 bases. From germline, CDR1 is DFQATT and CDR2 SNEGSKA (reference sequence). The CDR3 here is CSASRGRNTEAFF. CDR3 DNA (partial): TGCAGTGCTAGCAGGGGTCGAAACACTGAA.

A word on this clone: The observed sequence ends 3 residues before the CDR3 terminus, with the missing tail filled in from the germline J gene. This sequence joins TRBV5-5 and TRBJ1-3, with D possibly matching TRBD1 (5 bases). Germline assignment: CDR1 SGHKS and CDR2 YYEKEE (reference sequence). Trimming took off 4 bases at V and 0 bases at J, with 11 bases between the two ends. The CDR3 totals 15 residues. The sequenced part of the CDR3 DNA is TGTGCCAGCAGCACAGGACGGACCTCTGGAAACACC. This translates into CASSTGRTSGNT. The whole CDR3 protein reads CASSTGRTSGNTIYF.

Comment on this clone: The read is 3 residues too short to cover the CDR3 end, so that end is filled in from the germline J gene. The rearrangement uses TRBV7-3 and TRBJ2-3; 7 nucleotides align to TRBD1. The CDR3 is made up of 14 amino acids. CDR1 is SGHTA, CDR2 FQGTGA, per germline. V lost 3 bases to trimming and J lost 5 bases; unmatched junction nucleotides: 5. CDR3 loop: CASSFQGVGDTQYF. The DNA read from the CDR3 is TGTGCCAGCAGCTTCCAGGGGGTGGGAGATACG.